This T cell receptor beta chain came from a study of T cell repertoires in cytomegalovirus infection. As concerns this clonotype: The antigen is not known.

The CDR3 totals 13 residues. Trimming stripped 7 bases from V and 3 bases from J, with 15 bases between. Germline CDR1 and CDR2: SQVTM and ANQGSEA. TCRdb analysed the reads with MiXCR anew, one entry per CDR3 protein. The profile covers some 920,000 distinct CDR3 sequences, with approximately 31% appearing a single time and roughly 13% taken by the ten largest. This specimen was cultured CD8+ T cells from PBMCs, taken from culture after CMV antigen stimulation. The chain is built from TRBV29-1 and TRBJ1-2; no reliable D call. The sequence came from a human donor in good health (CMV status not recorded). Some clones in this sample may be carry-over from other donors' samples. The CDR3 DNA follows: TGCAGCGGTGATCCGATCACAGACTATGGCTACACCTTC. This encodes CSGDPITDYGYTF.